The clone carrying this T cell receptor beta chain was seen once. As yet, its antigen is unknown. This sample was taken from a study of T cells in Graves' hyperthyroidism and ophthalmopathy. Across the whole study: Peripheral blood draws took place at initial diagnosis, ahead of any treatment. General study findings and limits: Among thyroid clonotypes expanded above 0.001, most also appeared in blood.

There were TCR beta CDR3 regions amplified from RNA transcripts. Primed by the HTBI set, a first-round RT-PCR was run on the TCR CDR3. TCRdb ran MiXCR on the multiplex PCR reads and lists one entry per CDR3 protein. Among some 490,000 distinct CDR3 sequences listed, approximately 23% were seen once. Trimming took off 0 bases at V and 4 bases at J, with 9 bases between the two ends. This CDR3 has 14 amino acids. Germline-derived CDR1 and CDR2 are LGHNA and YNFKEQ. Inclusion characteristics of ophthalmopathy patients comprised a Clinical Activity Score of at least 3, a NOSPECS grade of at least 4, and duration under 3 months. Uncontrolled infection, other autoimmune disease, pregnancy or lactation excluded patients.

J is TRBJ1-2 and V is TRBV4-2; D unresolved. Sequenced material: blood. The sequence was collected from a woman aged 70-85 years with Graves' ophthalmopathy. In DNA form, the CDR3 reads TGTGCCAGCAGCCAAGAAGGTAGACCCTATGGCTACACCTTC. Translating it yields CASSQEGRPYGYTF.